Below, 15 T cell receptor beta chains from the same sample are listed, as sequenced in a study of molecular identifiers for immune sequencing clone quantification. Each CDR3 protein gets one entry after TCRdb re-called the PCR reads with MiXCR. The sample has about 320,000 distinct CDR3 sequences; about 21% are singletons. The material sequenced was naive CD8+ T cells from blood, with Jurkat cell RNA spiked in. Subset: FACS-sorted CD8+CD4-CCR7+CD45RA+ naive T cells. The receptors come from a human donor in good health. Some libraries in this study had Jurkat cell RNA spiked in.

This clonotype was detected many times. The CDR3 nucleotides read TGTGCCAGCAGTTCTCCCCTGAGGACAGGACAAGAGACCCAGTACTTC. Amino acid sequence: CASSSPLRTGQETQYF. The rearrangement joins TRBV6-5 to TRBJ2-5; 7 bases are a match to TRBD1. The V and J ends lost 4 bases and 2 bases, in that order; junction bases with no gene match: 10. Germline V gene lookup returns CDR1 MNHEY and CDR2 SVGAGI. The length of the CDR3 is 16 residues.

This clonotype was recorded at least ten times. The rearrangement joins TRBV24-1 to TRBJ2-3; 8 bases match TRBD2. The CDR3 totals 17 residues. Germline V gives CDR1 KGHDR, CDR2 SFDVKD. V was pared by 0 bases and J by 4 bases, with 8 bases of the junction left unmatched. The CDR3, as DNA: TGTGCCACCAGTGATTTGGACGCGGGAGGAGATCCAGATACGCAGTATTTT. Protein: CATSDLDAGGDPDTQYF.

This clonotype appeared many times. J is TRBJ1-1 and V is TRBV30; D unclear. V was clipped by 7 bases and J by 6 bases, with 18 bases between them. The length of the CDR3 is 13 residues. Germline loops: CDR1 GTSNPN, CDR2 SVGIG (reference sequence). CDR3 nucleotide sequence: TGTGCCTTCCACCTCCTGGGTCCCCCTGAAGCTTTCTTT. It encodes CAFHLLGPPEAFF.

This chain joins TRBV27 and TRBJ2-3; 7 bases map to TRBD2. After removal of 6 bases from V and 6 bases from J, the junction contained 12 bases not matched to a gene. Germline CDR1 is MNHEY and CDR2 is SMNVEV (reference sequence). The CDR3 length is 15 residues. The CDR3 is CASRETRGLGDTQYF. As DNA, the CDR3 is TGTGCCAGCAGAGAAACTAGAGGACTAGGTGATACGCAGTATTTT.

This rearrangement joins TRBV4-1 to TRBJ2-3; no clear D. Germline V gene lookup returns CDR1 MGHRA and CDR2 YSYEKL. With 0 bases removed from V and 0 bases from J, the gap between germline ends came to 7 bases. The CDR3 runs to 15 residues. The CDR3: CASSQDVPSTDTQYF. The CDR3 nucleotides read TGCGCCAGCAGCCAAGACGTACCTAGCACAGATACGCAGTATTTT.

This clonotype was counted at least ten times. The chain combines TRBV30 with TRBJ2-3; 10 nucleotides match TRBD2. Per germline, CDR1 GTSNPN and CDR2 SVGIG (reference sequence). V lost 0 bases and J lost 5; bases outside the gene matches: 8. This CDR3 is built from 16 residues. CDR3 in DNA: TGTGCCTGGAGTGTAATGTCTAGCGGGAGCCAAGATACGCAGTATTTT. Its protein is CAWSVMSSGSQDTQYF. Full variable domain (rest looked up from reference TRBV30 and TRBJ2-3): SQTIHQWPATLVQPVGSPLSLECTVEGTSNPNLYWYRQAAGRGLQLLFYSVGIGQISSEVPQNLSASRPQDRQFILSSKKLLLSDSGFYLCAWSVMSSGSQDTQYFGPGTRLTVL.

This clonotype has just one count. A much larger clonotype is one base distant, so this may be a read error. J is TRBJ2-5 and V is TRBV30; D is possibly TRBD2 (7 bases). V lost 5 bases and J 4 bases, leaving 17 bases between the germline ends. The length of the CDR3 is 14 residues. CDR1 GTSNPN and CDR2 SVGIG come from the germline V gene (reference sequence). CDR3 loop: CAWGYLAGAETQYF. In nucleotides, the CDR3 is TGTGCCTGGGGTTATCTGGCGGGGGCAGAGACCCAGTACTTC.

This clonotype appeared many times. This chain uses TRBV7-9 with TRBJ2-7; no reliable D call. Looked up from germline, CDR1 is SEHNR and CDR2 is FQNEAQ (reference sequence). V was trimmed by 6 bases and J by 7 bases, leaving 10 bases between them. The CDR3 has 11 amino acids. CDR3: CASSHGIEQYF. The CDR3 region has the DNA TGTGCCAGCAGTCATGGCATTGAGCAGTACTTC.

On this clonotype: This may come from a read error, since a much larger clone is one base off. The chain carries TRBV7-9 and TRBJ1-1; D uncertain. The CDR3 sequence is 11 residues long. From germline, CDR1 is SEHNR and CDR2 FQNEAQ (reference sequence). CDR3 protein: CASSLVAEALF. The CDR3 nucleotides read TGTGCCAGCAGCTTAGTCGCTGAAGCTCTCTTT.

This clonotype was found many times. The chain employs TRBV27 and TRBJ1-5; perhaps TRBD1 as D (6 bases). V was clipped by 2 bases and J by 3 bases, with 17 bases between them. This CDR3 comprises 17 residues. Germline CDR1 is MNHEY and CDR2 is SMNVEV (reference sequence). CDR3 amino acids: CASSLRSVGGHNQPQHF. Written as DNA, the CDR3 is TGTGCCAGCAGTTTAAGAAGTGTAGGGGGTCACAATCAGCCCCAGCATTTT.

This clonotype was picked up many times. The chain employs TRBV6-5 and TRBJ1-1; D may be TRBD1 (5 bases). CDR1 and CDR2 from the germline V gene are MNHEY and SVGAGI. The ends were cut back, 0 bases at V and 1 base at J, with 9 bases in the middle. This CDR3 contains 15 residues. This CDR3 is CASSYSAGWNTEAFF. In nucleotides, the CDR3 is TGTGCCAGCAGTTACTCGGCAGGGTGGAACACTGAAGCTTTCTTT.

This clonotype appeared once. This could be a read error, since a much larger clone is one nucleotide away. This chain uses TRBV7-3 with TRBJ2-4; tentatively, D is TRBD2 (5 bases). With 4 bases removed from V and 0 bases from J, the gap between germline ends came to 10 bases. Looked up from germline, CDR1 is SGHTA and CDR2 is FQGTGA. This CDR3 has 15 amino acids. This CDR3 is CASSWTAVAKNIQYF. In DNA form, the CDR3 reads TGTGCCAGCAGCTGGACTGCCGTAGCCAAAAACATTCAGTACTTC.

On this clonotype: The CDR3 does not close with the conserved phenylalanine or tryptophan, likely indicating a read error. The chain uses TRBV28 and TRBJ1-2; 8 nucleotides line up with TRBD1. From germline, CDR1 is MDHEN and CDR2 SYDVKM. Losses at the gene ends were 6 bases for V and 8 bases for J; bases not matched to a gene: 14. The length of the CDR3 is 15 residues. This CDR3 is CASSLAPTGGQGYTC. The CDR3 bases are TGTGCCAGCAGCTTGGCCCCTACAGGGGGTCAAGGCTACACCTGC.

This clonotype was recorded once. This CDR3 fails to terminate in the conserved phenylalanine or tryptophan, so it likely reflects a read error. The chain carries TRBV19 and TRBJ1-6; tentatively, D is TRBD1 (6 bases). The length of the CDR3 is 15 residues. Germline CDR1 and CDR2: LNHDA and SQIVND (reference sequence). V lost 3 bases, J lost 10 bases, and 16 bases lay in between. In DNA, the CDR3 is TGTGCCAGTAGTATTTCGCCGGGGGCGAACTCACCCCTCCACCTT. Its protein is CASSISPGANSPLHL.

This clonotype occurred many times. The J gene is TRBJ2-3, the V gene TRBV27; no clear D gene. The CDR3 extends over 13 amino acids. Germline lookup yields CDR1 MNHEY and CDR2 SMNVEV (reference sequence). V gave up 6 bases and J gave up 1 base, with 8 bases separating them. In DNA, the CDR3 is TGTGCCAGCAGAACATTGGGCACAGATACGCAGTATTTT. It yields the protein CASRTLGTDTQYF.